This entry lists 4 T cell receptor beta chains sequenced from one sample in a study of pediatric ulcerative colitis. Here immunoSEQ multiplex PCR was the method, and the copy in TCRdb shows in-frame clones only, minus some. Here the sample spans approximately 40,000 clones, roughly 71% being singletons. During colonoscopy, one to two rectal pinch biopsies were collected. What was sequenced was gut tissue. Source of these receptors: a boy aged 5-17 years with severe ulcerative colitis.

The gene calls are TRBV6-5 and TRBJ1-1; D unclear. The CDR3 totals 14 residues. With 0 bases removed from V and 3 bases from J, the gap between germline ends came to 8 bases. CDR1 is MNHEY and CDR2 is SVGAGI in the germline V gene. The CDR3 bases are TGTGCCAGCAGTTACTCGTTTGCGTACACTGAAGCTTTCTTT. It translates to CASSYSFAYTEAFF.

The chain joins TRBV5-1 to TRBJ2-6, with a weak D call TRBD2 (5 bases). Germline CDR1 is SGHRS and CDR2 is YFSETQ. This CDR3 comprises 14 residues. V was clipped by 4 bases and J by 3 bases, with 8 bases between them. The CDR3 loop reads CASSGEGGANVLTF. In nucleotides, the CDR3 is TGCGCCAGCAGCGGAGAGGGTGGGGCCAACGTCCTGACTTTC.

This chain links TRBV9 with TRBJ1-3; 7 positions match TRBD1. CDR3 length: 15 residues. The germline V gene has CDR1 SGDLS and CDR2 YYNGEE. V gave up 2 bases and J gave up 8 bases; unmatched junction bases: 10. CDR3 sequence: CASSVGTEGLYTIYF. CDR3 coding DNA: TGTGCCAGCAGCGTCGGGACAGAAGGGCTTTACACCATATATTTT.

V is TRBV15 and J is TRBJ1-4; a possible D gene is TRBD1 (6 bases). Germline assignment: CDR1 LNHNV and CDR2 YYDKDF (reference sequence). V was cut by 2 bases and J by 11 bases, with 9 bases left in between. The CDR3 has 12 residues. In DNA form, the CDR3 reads TGTGCCACCAGCAGACCTACAGGGAAACTGTTTTTT. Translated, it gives CATSRPTGKLFF.